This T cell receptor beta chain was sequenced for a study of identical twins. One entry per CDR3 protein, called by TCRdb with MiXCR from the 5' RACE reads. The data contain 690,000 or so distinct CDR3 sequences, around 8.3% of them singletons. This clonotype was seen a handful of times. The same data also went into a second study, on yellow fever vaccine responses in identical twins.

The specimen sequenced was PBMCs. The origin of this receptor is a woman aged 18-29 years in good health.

The chain's CDR3 is CASRLQGIRETQYF. DNA of the CDR3: TGTGCCAGCAGATTACAGGGGATTAGGGAGACCCAGTACTTC. The chain employs TRBV12-3 or TRBV12-4 and TRBJ2-5, with TRBD1 identical over 7 bases. The CDR3 is 14 amino acids. V lost 6 bases and J lost 5; bases outside the gene matches: 9.